This T cell receptor beta chain is from a study of shared clonotypes between healthy human individuals. Produced via immunoSEQ multiplex PCR; TCRdb's table is partial and in-frame only. Here the sample spans about 870,000 clones, about 91% being singletons. Findings of the study overall: Memory subsets had estimated richness that was generally smaller than that of naive subsets.

CDR3 length equals 13 residues. Trimming stripped 4 bases from V and 10 bases from J, with 15 bases between. From germline, CDR1 is SGDLS and CDR2 YYNGEE. The naive CD8 population came from CD45RO-negative cells selected for CCR7, without terminally differentiated effector memory CD45RA+ cells. Concerning this clone itself: What it binds is not known.

The rearrangement uses TRBV9 and TRBJ2-1, with D unresolved. The receptor was isolated from a man aged 25 to 40 in good health. The specimen was naive CD8+ T cells sorted from blood. The CDR3 DNA reads TGTGCCAGCAGCCCTCAGCGCCGAGGCGAGCAGTTCTTC. It translates to CASSPQRRGEQFF.